These 11 T cell receptor beta chains share one sample of origin, sequenced in a study of human T cells and chemical hapten exposure. Time point noted: patch test 1, 2 weeks after DPC sensitization. As to treatment: therapeutic diphenylcyclopropenone sensitization with weekly scalp DPC. TCRdb redid the calling of the RACE reads with MiXCR, one entry per CDR3 protein. Here the sample spans approximately 110,000 distinct CDR3 sequences, approximately 10% being singletons. Sequencing was performed on whole blood, taken in connection with sensitization to the hapten diphenylcyclopropenone (DPC). Source of these receptors: a woman in her forties with alopecia areata. Some clones in this sample may be carry-over from other donors' samples.

This clonotype was detected only a few times. CDR3 sequence reads: CASSPQTQDGLWDPQHF. The CDR3 DNA reads TGTGCCAGCAGTCCCCAGACGCAGGACGGCCTCTGGGATCCCCAGCATTTT. This chain uses TRBV6-2 or TRBV6-3 with TRBJ1-5; D is unresolved. Germline V gene sequence: CDR1 MNHEY, CDR2 SVGEGT. This CDR3 contains 17 residues. With 5 bases removed from V and 10 bases from J, the gap between germline ends came to 27 bases.

This clonotype has ten or more counts. Here the CDR3 DNA reads TGTGCCAGCGGGGGCGTCAGCCCCACAGATACGCAGTATTTT. Translating it yields CASGGVSPTDTQYF. This rearrangement joins TRBV6-6 to TRBJ2-3, with D maybe TRBD1 (6 bases). This CDR3 spans 14 amino acids. CDR1 and CDR2 from the germline V gene are MNHNY and SVGAGI (reference sequence). Trimming stripped 8 bases from V and 2 bases from J, with 14 bases between.

This clonotype was observed many times. The V gene is TRBV3-1, the J gene TRBJ2-2; a weak D match, TRBD2 (6 bases). Germline values: CDR1 LGHDT, CDR2 YNNKEL (reference sequence). V shed 5 bases and J shed 2 bases, with 9 bases lying between them. This CDR3 has 14 residues. The CDR3 sequence: CASSTGLNTGELFF. CDR3 sequence (DNA): TGTGCCAGCAGCACGGGACTTAACACCGGGGAGCTGTTTTTT.

The chain couples TRBV7-3 to TRBJ2-2; 8 bases fit TRBD1. This CDR3 is built from 16 residues. Unmatched junction bases numbered 6, after V lost 5 bases and J lost 1 base. The V gene's germline CDR1 is SGHTA and CDR2 FQGTGA. CDR3 nucleotides: TGTGCCAGCAGCCTCCAGGGGGCGGGGAACACCGGGGAGCTGTTTTTT. Encoded protein: CASSLQGAGNTGELFF.

This clonotype was counted only a few times. The gene calls are TRBV7-3 and TRBJ2-2; 7 bases are a match to TRBD1. This CDR3 spans 15 amino acids. The germline V gene has CDR1 SGHTA and CDR2 FQGTGA. The trim removed 4 bases at V and 4 bases at J, leaving 6 bases unmatched. In DNA form, the CDR3 reads TGTGCCAGCAGCTCCACAGGGGCCCCCACCGGGGAGCTGTTTTTT. Translation: CASSSTGAPTGELFF.

This clonotype was counted many times. The V gene is TRBV3-1, the J gene TRBJ1-5, with D uncertain. V lost 7 bases and J 3 bases, leaving 13 bases between the germline ends. This CDR3 region has 14 residues. In germline, CDR1 is LGHDT, CDR2 YNNKEL (reference sequence). The CDR3 sequence is CASNTPGLNQPQHF. For the CDR3, the DNA is TGTGCCAGCAATACGCCGGGCCTCAATCAGCCCCAGCATTTT. Supplemented by reference TRBV3-1 and TRBJ1-5, the full variable domain reads DTAVSQTPKYLVTQMGNDKSIKCEQNLGHDTMYWYKQDSKKFLKIMFSYNNKELIINETVPNRFSPKSPDKAHLNLHINSLELGDSAVYFCASNTPGLNQPQHFGDGTRLSIL.

This clonotype was found a few times. The chain has TRBV7-9 and TRBJ2-7; 7 nucleotides align to TRBD1. This CDR3 contains 15 residues. V lost 5 bases to trimming and J lost 4 bases; unmatched junction nucleotides: 11. Per the germline V gene, CDR1 is SEHNR and CDR2 is FQNEAQ (reference sequence). The CDR3, as DNA: TGTGCCAGCAGCCTCCTCCGGGACAGAGGGTACGAGCAGTACTTC. This gives the protein CASSLLRDRGYEQYF.

The V gene is TRBV4-3, the J gene TRBJ2-1; 9 nucleotides line up with TRBD2. V lost 4 bases, J lost 7 bases, and 8 bases stayed unmatched. Germline V gives CDR1 LGHNA, CDR2 YSLEER. This CDR3 region has 15 residues. The CDR3 sequence: CASSPTSGTKNEQFF. The DNA for the CDR3 is TGCGCCAGCAGCCCGACTAGCGGTACAAAGAATGAGCAGTTCTTC.

This clonotype was observed a handful of times. The gene calls are TRBV7-8 and TRBJ2-2; D is unclear. V lost 3 bases and J lost 2, with 10 bases in between. CDR1 and CDR2 from the germline V gene are SGHVS and FQNEAQ. The CDR3 has 15 residues. The CDR3: CASSFRLSNTGELFF. CDR3 DNA sequence: TGTGCCAGCAGCTTCAGACTTTCAAACACCGGGGAGCTGTTTTTT.

This clonotype was found many times. The chain joins TRBV21-1 to TRBJ1-2; TRBD1, the D gene given by the table, was not confirmed from the DNA. TRBV21-1 represents a pseudogene. This CDR3 region has 16 residues. The CDR3 spells CASLSRGQGLNYGYTF. CDR3 coding DNA: TGTGCCAGCCTCAGCCGGGGGCAGGGGCTAAACTATGGCTACACCTTC.

This clonotype appeared a few times. The rearrangement joins TRBV7-9 to TRBJ2-3; tentatively, D is TRBD1 or TRBD2 (5 bases each). This CDR3 is 15 amino acids long. Between the trimmed V and J ends, which lost 4 bases and 0 bases, there was a span of 11 bases. Germline V gives CDR1 SEHNR, CDR2 FQNEAQ (reference sequence). The CDR3 region has the DNA TGTGCCAGCAGCTCCCTGGGGGAGAGCACAGATACGCAGTATTTT. It yields the protein CASSSLGESTDTQYF. Looking up the rest from reference TRBV7-9 and TRBJ2-3 gives the full variable domain: DTGVSQNPRHKITKRGQNVTFRCDPISEHNRLYWYRQTLGQGPEFLTYFQNEAQLEKSRLLSDRFSAERPKGSFSTLEIQRTEQGDSAMYLCASSSLGESTDTQYFGPGTRLTVL.